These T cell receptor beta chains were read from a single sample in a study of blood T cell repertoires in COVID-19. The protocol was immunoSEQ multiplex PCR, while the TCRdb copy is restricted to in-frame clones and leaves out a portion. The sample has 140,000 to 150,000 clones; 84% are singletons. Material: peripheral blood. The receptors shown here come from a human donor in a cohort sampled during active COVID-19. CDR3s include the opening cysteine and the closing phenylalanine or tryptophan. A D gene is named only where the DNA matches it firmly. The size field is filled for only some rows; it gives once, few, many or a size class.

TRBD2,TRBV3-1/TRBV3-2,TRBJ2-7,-,TGTGCCAGCAGCGACGGACTAGCGGGGACCTACGAGCAGTACTTC,CASSDGLAGTYEQYF
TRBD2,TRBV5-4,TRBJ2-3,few,TGTGCCAGCAGCCAAACTAGCGGGGTACGTGGGGATACGCAGTATTTT,CASSQTSGVRGDTQYF
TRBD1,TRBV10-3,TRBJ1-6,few,TGTGCCACCGCAGACAGGGGACTATCTAATTCACCCCTCCACTTT,CATADRGLSNSPLHF
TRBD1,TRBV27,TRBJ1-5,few,TGTGCCAGCAGTTCTACAGGGGGGCACCAGCCCCAGCATTTT,CASSSTGGHQPQHF
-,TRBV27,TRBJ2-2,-,TGTGCCAGCAGTTTCGATTGGGGGGTGGGGGAGCTGTTTTTT,CASSFDWGVGELFF
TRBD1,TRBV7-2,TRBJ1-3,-,TGTGCCAGCAGCTTAGGCGGGACAGGGGGAAACACCATATATTTT,CASSLGGTGGNTIYF
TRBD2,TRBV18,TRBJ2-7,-,TGTGCCAGCTCACCATCGGGGGGTCTCCCCTACGAGCAGTACTTC,CASSPSGGLPYEQYF
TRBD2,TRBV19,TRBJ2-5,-,TGTGCCAGTAGAGCACACGGGACTAGCTTCCAAGAGACCCAGTACTTC,CASRAHGTSFQETQYF
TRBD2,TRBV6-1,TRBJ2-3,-,TGTGCCAGCAGTGAAGTCGGCGGGAGGGGTTCAGATACGCAGTATTTT,CASSEVGGRGSDTQYF
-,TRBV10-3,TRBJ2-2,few,TGTGCCATCAGGGCAGTAAACACCGGGGAGCTGTTTTTT,CAIRAVNTGELFF
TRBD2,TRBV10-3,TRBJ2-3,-,TGTGCCATCAGTGTAGCGGGGGGTCCCACAGATACGCAGTATTTT,CAISVAGGPTDTQYF
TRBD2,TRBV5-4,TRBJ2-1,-,TGTGCCAGCAGCGAGACTAGCGGGGGATTGAATGAGCAGTTCTTC,CASSETSGGLNEQFF
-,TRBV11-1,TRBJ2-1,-,TGTGCCAGCAGCCGGACGACAGCCTACAATGAGCAGTTCTTC,CASSRTTAYNEQFF
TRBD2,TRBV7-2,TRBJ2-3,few,TGTGCCAGCAGCGTTAGCGGGACTAGCACAGATACGCAGTATTTT,CASSVSGTSTDTQYF
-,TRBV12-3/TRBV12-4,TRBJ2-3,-,TGTGCCAGCAGTTTCGTTAGCACAGATACGCAGTATTTT,CASSFVSTDTQYF
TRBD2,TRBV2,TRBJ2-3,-,TGTGCCAGCAGTTCCGGACTAGCGGGCTTCACAGATACGCAGTATTTT,CASSSGLAGFTDTQYF
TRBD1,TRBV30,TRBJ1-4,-,TGTGCCATAAAGGGACAGGGCCATGAAAAACTGTTTTTT,CAIKGQGHEKLFF
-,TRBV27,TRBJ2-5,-,TGTGCCAGCAGTTCCGAGGAGACCCAGTACTTC,CASSSEETQYF
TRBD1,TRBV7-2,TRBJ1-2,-,TGTGCCAGCAGCTTAGGGACAGGCGGCTACACCTTC,CASSLGTGGYTF
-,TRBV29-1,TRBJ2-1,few,TGCAGCGCTTACAGGCCTGGCGGCAATGAGCAGTTCTTC,CSAYRPGGNEQFF
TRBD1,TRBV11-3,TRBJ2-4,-,TGTGCCAGCAGCGTACAGGGGGCTGGGGGCAAAAACATTCAGTACTTC,CASSVQGAGGKNIQYF
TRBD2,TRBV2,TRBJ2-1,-,TGTGCCAGCAAAGGGGAGGGCGGTGAGCAGTTCTTC,CASKGEGGEQFF
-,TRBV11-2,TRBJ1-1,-,TGTGCCAGCACCGGGGGGACGGGTAACACTGAAGCTTTCTTT,CASTGGTGNTEAFF
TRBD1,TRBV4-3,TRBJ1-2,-,TGCGCCAGCAGCGAACGACAGGGCTATGGCTACACCTTC,CASSERQGYGYTF
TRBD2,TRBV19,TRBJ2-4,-,TGTGCCAGTAGTAGTGGGGGGGTGTACTCAAACATTCAGTACTTC,CASSSGGVYSNIQYF
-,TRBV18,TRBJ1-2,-,TGTGCCAGCTCACCAATCAGGGGATCTAACTATGGCTACACCTTC,CASSPIRGSNYGYTF
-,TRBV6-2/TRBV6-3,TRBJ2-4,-,TGTGCCAGCAGTACCACTGAGGCCAAAAACATTCAGTACTTC,CASSTTEAKNIQYF
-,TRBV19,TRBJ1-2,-,TGTGCCAGTAGTCTTCGACACGACCTCAACTATGGCTACACCTTC,CASSLRHDLNYGYTF
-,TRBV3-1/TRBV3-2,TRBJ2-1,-,TGTGCCAGCACCCAAAGGGGGAGAGGGGATGAGCAGTTCTTC,CASTQRGRGDEQFF
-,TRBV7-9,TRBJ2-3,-,TGTGCCAGCAGCTTAAGTTGGGACACCCGCACAGATACGCAGTATTTT,CASSLSWDTRTDTQYF
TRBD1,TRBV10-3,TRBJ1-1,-,TGTGCCATCAGATCCGACAGGGAGAGCACTGAAGCTTTCTTT,CAIRSDRESTEAFF
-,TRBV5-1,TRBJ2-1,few,TGCGCCAGCAGGTCCCCCCTTAGCGGAGGTCCCTACAATGAGCAGTTCTTC,CASRSPLSGGPYNEQFF
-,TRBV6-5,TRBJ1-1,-,TGTGCCAGCAGTCCCGTCGAGTGGGGGAGGGCTTTCTTT,CASSPVEWGRAFF
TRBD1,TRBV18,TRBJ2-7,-,TGTGCCAGCTCACCAAATCTGGGACAGGGGGGCGAGCAGTACTTC,CASSPNLGQGGEQYF
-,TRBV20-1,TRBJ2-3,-,TGCAGTGCGTCAAGCACAGATACGCAGTATTTT,CSASSTDTQYF
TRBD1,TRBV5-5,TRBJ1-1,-,TGTGCCAGCAGCTCCCGGGACAGGAACACTGAAGCTTTCTTT,CASSSRDRNTEAFF
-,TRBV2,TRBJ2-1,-,TGTGCCAGCAGTGGTTACAGGGAGAACAATGAGCAGTTCTTC,CASSGYRENNEQFF
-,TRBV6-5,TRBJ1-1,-,TGTGCCAGCAGGAAAGGGGGGAACACTGAAGCTTTCTTT,CASRKGGNTEAFF
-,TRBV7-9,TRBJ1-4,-,TGTGCCAGCAGCCTAACAGGGCAAGGACTGTTTTTT,CASSLTGQGLFF
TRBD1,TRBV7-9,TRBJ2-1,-,TGTGCCAGCAGCTTAAGGGGGCTTGAGCAGTTCTTC,CASSLRGLEQFF